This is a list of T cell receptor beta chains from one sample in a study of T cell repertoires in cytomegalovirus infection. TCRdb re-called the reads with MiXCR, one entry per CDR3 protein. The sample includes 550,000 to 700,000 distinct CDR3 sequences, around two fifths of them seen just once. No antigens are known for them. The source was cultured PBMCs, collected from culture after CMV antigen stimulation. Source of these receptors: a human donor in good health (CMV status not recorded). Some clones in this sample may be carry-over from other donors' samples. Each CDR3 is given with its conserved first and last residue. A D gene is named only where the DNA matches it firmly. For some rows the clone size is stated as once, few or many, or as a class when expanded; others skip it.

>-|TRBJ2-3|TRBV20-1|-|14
TGCAGGGTCCTCGAGGTCAGGGAGTTAGATACGCAGTATTTT
CRVLEVRELDTQYF
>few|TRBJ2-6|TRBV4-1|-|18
TGCGCCAGCAGCCAAGTATCGCCCAGGGGTCCGAGGGCCAACGTCCTGACTTTC
CASSQVSPRGPRANVLTF
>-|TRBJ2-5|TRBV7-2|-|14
TGTGCCAGCAGCTTAGAGGCGGCCCAAGAGACCCAGTACTTC
CASSLEAAQETQYF
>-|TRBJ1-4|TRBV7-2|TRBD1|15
TGTGCCAGCAGTATTCGCGGGACCAGGGGGGAAAAACTGTTTTTT
CASSIRGTRGEKLFF
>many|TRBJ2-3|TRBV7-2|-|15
TGTGCCAGCAGCTATGCTAGCCTGGGCCACGATACGCAGTATTTT
CASSYASLGHDTQYF
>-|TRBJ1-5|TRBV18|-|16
TGTGCCAGCTCCCAAGACAGCAGGGTGTATGTTCAGCCCCAGCATTTT
CASSQDSRVYVQPQHF
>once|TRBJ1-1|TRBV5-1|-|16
TGCGCCAGCAGCTTAAATTCGGGACCCTTGTACACTGAAGCTTTCTTT
CASSLNSGPLYTEAFF
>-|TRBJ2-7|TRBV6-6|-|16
TGTGCCAGCAGTTACACCAGAGTGGGGAGTGGGTACGAGCAGTACTTC
CASSYTRVGSGYEQYF
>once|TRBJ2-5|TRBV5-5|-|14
TGTGCCAGCAGCTGGGGGACCCAGCAAGAGACCCAGTACTTC
CASSWGTQQETQYF
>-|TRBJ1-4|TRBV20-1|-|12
TGCAGTGCTCCTACACTTGGCGAAAAACTGTTTTTT
CSAPTLGEKLFF
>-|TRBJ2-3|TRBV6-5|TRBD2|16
TGTGCCAGCAGTCCACAACCTAGCGGGGGGGCAGATACGCAGTATTTT
CASSPQPSGGADTQYF
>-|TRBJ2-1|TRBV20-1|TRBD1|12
TGCAGTGCTAGAGCAGGGGGAGACGAGCAGTTCTTC
CSARAGGDEQFF
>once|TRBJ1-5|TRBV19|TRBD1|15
TGTGCCAGTAGCGGGAGGGGACAGGGTAATCAGCCCCAGCATTTT
CASSGRGQGNQPQHF
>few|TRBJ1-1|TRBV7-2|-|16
TGTGCCAGCAGCCCAGCTCTGGGGGATGGGAACACTGAAGCTTTCTTT
CASSPALGDGNTEAFF
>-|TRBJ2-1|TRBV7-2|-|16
TGTGCCAGCAGCTTAAGGCCGCTGAGTGTAGGGAATGAGCAGTTCTTC
CASSLRPLSVGNEQFF
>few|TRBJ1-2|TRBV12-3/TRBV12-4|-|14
TGTGCCAGCAGTTTAGAGGGTTTTGGCTATGGCTACACCTTC
CASSLEGFGYGYTF
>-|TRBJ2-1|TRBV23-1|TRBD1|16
TGCGCCAGCAGTCCCCTCCACAGGGGTGAATACAATGAGCAGTTCTTC
CASSPLHRGEYNEQFF
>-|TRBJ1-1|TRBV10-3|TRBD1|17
TGTGCCATCAGCGACCCGGGACAGGGGGCTGTGAACACTGAAGCTTTCTTT
CAISDPGQGAVNTEAFF
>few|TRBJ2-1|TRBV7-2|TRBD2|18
TGTGCCAGCAGCTTTAGGGCGGCGGGACTAGCGGAATACAATGAGCAGTTCTTC
CASSFRAAGLAEYNEQFF
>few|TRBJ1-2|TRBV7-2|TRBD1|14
TGTGCCAGCAGCTTCCCGACAGGGGCCTATGGCTACACCTTC
CASSFPTGAYGYTF
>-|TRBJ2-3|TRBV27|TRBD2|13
TGTGCCAGCAGGAGGCGGGAGCCAGATACGCAGTATTTT
CASRRREPDTQYF
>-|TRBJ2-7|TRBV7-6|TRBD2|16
TGTGCCAGCAGCTCAGGTCTGGGACTAGCGCCGTGGGAGCAGTACTTC
CASSSGLGLAPWEQYF
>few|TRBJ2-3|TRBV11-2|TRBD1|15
TGTGCCAGCAGTCTGGACAGGGGGCCCACAGATACGCAGTATTTT
CASSLDRGPTDTQYF
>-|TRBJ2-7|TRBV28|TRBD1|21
TGTGCCAGCAGTCGTCCCGGGACAGGGGTCGGTGGTGGGGGCCGTTCCTACGAGCAGTACTTC
CASSRPGTGVGGGGRSYEQYF
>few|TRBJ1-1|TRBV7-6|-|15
TGTGCCAGCAGCTTAGCCGATGTGGGAGACACTGAAGCTTTCTTT
CASSLADVGDTEAFF
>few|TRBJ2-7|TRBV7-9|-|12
TGTGCCAGCAGCACGGGACGATACGAGCAGTACTTC
CASSTGRYEQYF
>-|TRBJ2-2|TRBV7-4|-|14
TGTGCCAGCATAGGCGTTGTCAACACCGGGGAGCTGTTTTTT
CASIGVVNTGELFF
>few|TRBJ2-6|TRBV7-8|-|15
TGTGCCAGCAGCTTACAGTTCTCTGGGGCCAACGTCCTGACTTTC
CASSLQFSGANVLTF
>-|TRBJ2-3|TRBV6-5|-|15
TGTGCCAGCAGTTACTCGATAGTGCAAGGAGATACGCAGTATTTT
CASSYSIVQGDTQYF
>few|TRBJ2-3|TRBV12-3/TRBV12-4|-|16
TGTGCCAGCACCTCATCAGGGGTAGATCGTGGAGATACGCAGTATTTT
CASTSSGVDRGDTQYF
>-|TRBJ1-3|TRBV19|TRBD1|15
TGTGCCAGTACCCCGGGACAGGGCACTGGAAACACCATATATTTT
CASTPGQGTGNTIYF
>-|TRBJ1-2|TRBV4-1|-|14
TGCGCCAGCAGCCAAGTTGACAGGACTTATGGCTACACCTTC
CASSQVDRTYGYTF